Included here is one TCR beta chain sequence, with context. V was shortened by 4 bases and J by 4 bases, with 19 bases between the two germline ends. This CDR3 has 16 amino acids. Per germline, CDR1 MDHEN and CDR2 SYDVKM. Participant ages covered about 18 to 89 years across around 25 US areas. Grouping used clinical history reported by participants in a survey and questionnaire. These data originate in a study of blood T cell repertoires in COVID-19. Study in general: T cells, B-cell-depleted T cells, or PBMCs supplied cDNA or gDNA.

Authors' data handling: Reference gene primer amplification gave nucleated cell count estimates. Clones were sequenced by immunoSEQ multiplex PCR, and TCRdb holds only the in-frame ones, with some missing. V and J calls and clone size are those listed in that table; D and trimming were worked out from the DNA. The sample lists about 310,000 clones; roughly 87% were seen once. The sequence was obtained from a young woman who had recovered from COVID-19. The chain employs TRBV28 and TRBJ1-1; D remains ambiguous. Sequenced sample: PBMCs or T cells enriched from blood (not recorded which). The DNA for the CDR3 is TGTGCCAGCAGTTCGGCTGAGAAGGGAGCGGGCACTGAAGCTTTCTTT. This sequence encodes CASSSAEKGAGTEAFF.